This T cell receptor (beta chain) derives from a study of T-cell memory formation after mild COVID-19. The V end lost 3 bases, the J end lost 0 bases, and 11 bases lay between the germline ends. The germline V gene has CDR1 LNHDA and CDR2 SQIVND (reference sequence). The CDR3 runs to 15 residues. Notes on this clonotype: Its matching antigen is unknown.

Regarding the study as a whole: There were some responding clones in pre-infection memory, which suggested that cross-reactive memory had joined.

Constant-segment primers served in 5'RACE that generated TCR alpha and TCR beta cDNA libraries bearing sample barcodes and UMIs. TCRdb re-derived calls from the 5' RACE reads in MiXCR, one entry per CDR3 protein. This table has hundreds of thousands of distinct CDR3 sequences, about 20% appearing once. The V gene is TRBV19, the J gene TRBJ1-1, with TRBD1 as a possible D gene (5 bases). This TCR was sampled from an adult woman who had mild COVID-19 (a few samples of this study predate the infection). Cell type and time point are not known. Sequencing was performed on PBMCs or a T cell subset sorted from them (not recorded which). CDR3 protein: CASSIGDGLNTEAFF. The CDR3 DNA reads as TGTGCCAGTAGTATCGGGGACGGACTGAACACTGAAGCTTTCTTT.